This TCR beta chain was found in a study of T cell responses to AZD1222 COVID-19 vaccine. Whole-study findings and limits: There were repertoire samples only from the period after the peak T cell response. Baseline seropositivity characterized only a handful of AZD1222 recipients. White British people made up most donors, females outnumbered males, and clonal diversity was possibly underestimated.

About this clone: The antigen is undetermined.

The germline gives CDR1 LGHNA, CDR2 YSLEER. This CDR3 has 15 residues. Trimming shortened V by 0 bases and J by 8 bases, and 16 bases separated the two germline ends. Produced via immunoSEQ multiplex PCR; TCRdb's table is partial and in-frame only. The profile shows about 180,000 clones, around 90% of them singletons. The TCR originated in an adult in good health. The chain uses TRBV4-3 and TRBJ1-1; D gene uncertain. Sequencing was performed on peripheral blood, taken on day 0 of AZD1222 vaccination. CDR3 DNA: TGCGCCAGCAGCCAAGATCGGGCCGGTATTTCCGAAGCTTTCTTT. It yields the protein CASSQDRAGISEAFF.